The 3 T cell receptor beta chains below all came from one sample that was sequenced in a study of OX40 agonist ivuxolimab in advanced cancers. The protocol was immunoSEQ multiplex PCR, while the TCRdb copy is restricted to in-frame clones and leaves out a portion. The data contain several thousand clones, around 89% of them singletons. The sequences come from CD4+ or CD8+ T cells sorted from blood, collected in a trial of the OX40 agonist ivuxolimab. All receptors come from an adult with an advanced solid tumor such as melanoma, head and neck, liver or kidney cancer.

The chain links TRBV5-1 to TRBJ1-4, with a weak D call TRBD1 (6 bases). Germline V lookup: CDR1 SGHRS, CDR2 YFSETQ. The CDR3 extends over 15 amino acids. V was trimmed by 4 bases and J by 8 bases, leaving 18 bases between them. The CDR3: CASSTQDSLLEKLFF. The CDR3 DNA reads TGCGCCAGCAGCACCCAGGACAGCCTTCTAGAAAAACTGTTTTTT.

This clone was picked up one time. The chain joins TRBV5-1 to TRBJ1-1; D unresolved. Trimming cost V 0 bases and J 4 bases, with 7 bases left between them. The CDR3 totals 13 residues. Germline CDR1 is SGHRS and CDR2 is YFSETQ. CDR3 sequence (DNA): TGCGCCAGCAGCTTGGAAGGGAGCACTGAAGCTTTCTTT. Protein: CASSLEGSTEAFF.

The chain joins TRBV11-2 to TRBJ2-1; 11 nucleotides line up with TRBD2. Germline loops: CDR1 SGHAT, CDR2 FQNNGV. This CDR3 region has 15 residues. Losses at the gene ends were 1 base for V and 9 bases for J; bases not matched to a gene: 5. The CDR3 loop is CASSLGALAGGEQFF. The CDR3 DNA follows: TGTGCCAGCAGCTTAGGAGCCCTAGCGGGAGGTGAGCAGTTCTTC.